The 32 T cell receptor beta chains in this list originate from one sample, sequenced in a study of post-analysis software for immune sequencing data. General study findings and limits: Patients used about 5 TRBV segments, including TRBV5-6, TRBV5-1 and TRBV20-1, more often than controls.

Unique molecular identifiers had been added to the TCR beta cDNA libraries. Via MiXCR, TCRdb re-called the PCR reads, giving one row per CDR3 protein. Of some 260,000 distinct CDR3 sequences listed, 36% were seen once; the top ten hold 4% to 6%. These receptors' targets are unknown. The sample consisted of blood. All receptors come from a girl aged 10 to 17 with multiple sclerosis.

There are many counts of this clonotype. V is TRBV29-1 and J is TRBJ1-5; TRBD1 is a possible D gene (5 bases). This CDR3 has 19 residues. Per the germline V gene, CDR1 is SQVTM and CDR2 is ANQGSEA. Deletions cut 4 bases from V and 0 bases from J, with 25 bases between. The CDR3 DNA sequence: TGCAGCGTTGCGCCCGGTCGGGACGGAGGATGTATTAGCAATCAGCCCCAGCATTTT. Amino acid sequence: CSVAPGRDGGCISNQPQHF.

V and J are TRBV29-1 and TRBJ2-5, with a tentative D call TRBD1 (6 bases). The CDR3 consists of 13 residues. Trimming stripped 2 bases from V and 5 bases from J, with 12 bases between. Germline V gives CDR1 SQVTM, CDR2 ANQGSEA. The CDR3 is CSVERGSRETQYF. The CDR3 DNA reads as TGCAGCGTTGAAAGGGGGAGTAGGGAGACCCAGTACTTC.

This clonotype was seen at least ten times. CDR3 in DNA: TGTGCCAGCAGCCCGATCCAAGAGACCCAGTACTTC. It specifies CASSPIQETQYF. This chain joins TRBV3-1 and TRBJ2-5; no definite D call. V shed 4 bases and J shed 1 base, with 4 bases lying between them. This CDR3 region has 12 residues. CDR1 LGHDT and CDR2 YNNKEL come from the germline V gene (reference sequence).

This clonotype was seen ten or more times. The chain employs TRBV6-5 and TRBJ2-1; D is perhaps TRBD2 (6 bases). Deletions cut 7 bases from V and 4 bases from J, with 17 bases between. Germline V lookup: CDR1 MNHEY, CDR2 SVGAGI. The CDR3 loop spans 15 amino acids. The CDR3, as DNA: TGTGCCAGCACCCCCGGGACTGCAGGGTACAATGAGCAGTTCTTC. Its translation is CASTPGTAGYNEQFF.

This clonotype was seen many times. The rearrangement uses TRBV24-1 and TRBJ2-1; 12 nucleotides match TRBD2. The V gene's germline CDR1 is KGHDR and CDR2 SFDVKD. V lost 2 bases and J lost 5; bases outside the gene matches: 6. The CDR3 length is 17 residues. The CDR3 coding sequence is TGTGCCACCAGTGATTCCACTAGCGGGAGGATTAACAATGAGCAGTTCTTC. Translating gives CATSDSTSGRINNEQFF.

Turning to this clonotype: A much larger clone lies a single base off, so this may be a read error. This rearrangement joins TRBV5-1 to TRBJ2-5; D may match TRBD1 or TRBD2 (5 bases each). The J call is uncertain, as TRBJ2-7 better fits the DNA end. In germline, CDR1 is SGHRS, CDR2 YFSETQ. CDR3 length: 15 residues. This CDR3 is CAGSGRDQRGGEQYF. CDR3 coding DNA: TGCGCCGGCAGCGGCCGGGACCAAAGAGGAGGCGAGCAGTACTTC.

In its sample, this clonotype was seen a few times. A clone one base away is much larger, so this may be a read error. This chain connects TRBV10-3 to TRBJ2-5, with 13 bases fitting TRBD2. There are 17 residues in the CDR3. Germline CDR1 and CDR2: ENHRY and SYGVKD. V was clipped by 5 bases and J by 11 bases; unmatched bases: 17. CDR3 loop: CAISTVIGLAGENEQYF. The CDR3 DNA reads TGTGCCATCAGTACCGTCATTGGACTAGCGGGGGAAAATGAGCAGTACTTC.

The rearrangement uses TRBV20-1 and TRBJ2-1, with D perhaps matching TRBD2 (7 bases). The germline V and J ends were trimmed by 0 bases and 9 bases, with 18 bases remaining between them. Germline V lookup: CDR1 DFQATT, CDR2 SNEGSKA (reference sequence). This CDR3 spans 15 amino acids. The chain's CDR3 is CSARDPEGGHVEQFF. CDR3 in DNA: TGCAGTGCTAGAGATCCAGAGGGGGGGCACGTTGAGCAGTTCTTC.

As regards this clonotype: A read error may be the cause here, since a much bigger clone is one base away. This rearrangement joins TRBV10-3 to TRBJ2-5; maybe TRBD1 (6 bases). This CDR3 is 13 amino acids long. Per the germline V gene, CDR1 is ENHRY and CDR2 is SYGVKD. Here the CDR3 DNA reads TGTGCCACCAGTGAGCTATACAGGGAAGGGCAGTACTTC. This sequence encodes CATSELYREGQYF.

Many counts were recorded for this clonotype. V usage is TRBV10-3 and J usage is TRBJ2-3; D possibly corresponds to TRBD2 (6 bases). The CDR3 is made up of 15 amino acids. V was pared by 6 bases and J by 0 bases, with 13 bases between. From germline, CDR1 is ENHRY and CDR2 SYGVKD. The CDR3 DNA follows: TGTGCCATCAGCTGCGGGGACTCTAGCACAGATACGCAGTATTTT. It yields the protein CAISCGDSSTDTQYF.

V gene TRBV29-1 combines with J gene TRBJ1-1, with D possibly matching TRBD1 (6 bases). With 6 bases removed from V and 4 bases from J, the gap between germline ends came to 18 bases. The CDR3 is 14 residues long. The germline V gene encodes CDR1 SQVTM and CDR2 ANQGSEA. The CDR3 coding sequence is TGCAGCGTGATACCACCCCAGGGGACCACTGAAGCTTTCTTT. Its protein is CSVIPPQGTTEAFF.

The CDR3 is CASGTGGDGSGANVLTF. The CDR3 coding sequence is TGTGCCAGTGGGACAGGGGGCGATGGATCTGGGGCCAACGTCCTGACTTTC. The chain couples TRBV28 to TRBJ2-6; 12 nucleotides agree with TRBD1. CDR1 is MDHEN, CDR2 SYDVKM, per germline. V trimming: 9 bases; J trimming: 1 base; junction bases outside the gene matches: 7. This CDR3 has 17 amino acids.

This clonotype has just a few counts. The V and J genes are TRBV28 and TRBJ2-1; D call uncertain. This CDR3 has 14 residues. Trimming left V 5 bases short and J 0 bases short, with 8 bases between. Germline CDR1 MDHEN, CDR2 SYDVKM. This CDR3 is CASSAPGSYNEQFF. The CDR3 bases are TGTGCCAGCAGTGCCCCAGGCTCCTACAATGAGCAGTTCTTC.

Ten or more counts support this clonotype. J is TRBJ2-6 and V is TRBV7-2; TRBD1 agrees at 7 bases. This CDR3 has 17 residues. V gave up 5 bases and J gave up 0 bases; unmatched junction bases: 7. Germline CDR1 SGHTA, CDR2 FQGNSA. CDR3 sequence (DNA): TGTGCCAGCAGCCAGACAGGGTATCGCTCTGGGGCCAACGTCCTGACTTTC. Its protein product is CASSQTGYRSGANVLTF. The entire variable domain, with the rest obtained from reference TRBV7-2 and TRBJ2-6, is as follows: GAGVSQSPSNKVTEKGKDVELRCDPISGHTALYWYRQSLGQGLEFLIYFQGNSAPDKSGLPSDRFSAERTGGSVSTLTIQRTQQEDSAVYLCASSQTGYRSGANVLTFGAGSRLTVL.

Comment on this clonotype: One base away lies a much larger clone, so this may be a sequencing read error. The rearrangement uses TRBV27 and TRBJ1-1; the D is unclear. Germline V CDR1 and CDR2: MNHEY, SMNVEV (reference sequence). The CDR3 runs 13 residues. The V gene lost 3 bases and the J gene lost 0 bases, with 5 bases spanning the gap. Here the CDR3 DNA reads TGTGCCAGCAGTTTCCAAGTGAACACTGAAGCTTTCTTT. Translation gives CASSFQVNTEAFF.

V usage is TRBV14 and J usage is TRBJ1-4; unclear D gene. CDR1 and CDR2 (germline): SGHDN, FVKESK. Trimming took 3 bases from V and 0 from J, leaving 8 bases between them. The CDR3 extends over 15 amino acids. CDR3 residues: CASSQNIATNEKLFF. The CDR3 bases are TGTGCCAGCAGCCAGAACATTGCAACTAATGAAAAACTGTTTTTT.

Only a few counts were recorded for this clonotype. This rearrangement joins TRBV28 to TRBJ1-6; TRBD1 agrees at 8 bases. V shed 8 bases, J shed 7 bases, and the junction held 7 bases outside the gene matches. CDR1 is MDHEN and CDR2 is SYDVKM in the germline V gene. The CDR3 loop spans 14 amino acids. CDR3 sequence: CASGTTGVNSPLHF. CDR3 in DNA: TGTGCCAGCGGGACGACAGGGGTCAATTCACCCCTCCACTTT.

Many counts were recorded for this clonotype. V and J are TRBV11-2 and TRBJ2-1, with 8 nucleotides matching TRBD1. V lost 4 bases to trimming and J lost 14 bases; unmatched junction nucleotides: 13. The CDR3 contains 14 residues. CDR1 is SGHAT, CDR2 FQNNGV, per germline. CDR3 DNA sequence: TGTGCCAGCAGCTCCCCCCGTCGACAGGGGCTAAAGTTCTTC. Its translation is CASSSPRRQGLKFF.

This sequence joins TRBV20-1 and TRBJ2-7, with 15 bases lining up with TRBD2. After removal of 1 base from V and 3 bases from J, the junction contained 7 bases not matched to a gene. In germline, CDR1 is DFQATT, CDR2 SNEGSKA (reference sequence). This CDR3 spans 17 amino acids. The CDR3 region has the DNA TGCAGTGCTAGAGGACCAGGACTAGCGGGGGGGATCTACGAGCAGTACTTC. Translated: CSARGPGLAGGIYEQYF.

In its sample, this clonotype was seen many times. V and J are TRBV6-5 and TRBJ1-1; TRBD1 is a possible D gene (5 bases). V was clipped by 7 bases and J by 1 base, with 13 bases between them. The CDR3 consists of 14 residues. CDR1 is MNHEY, CDR2 SVGAGI, per germline. CDR3 DNA sequence: TGTGCCAGCACGTCACCCGGGGCGAACACTGAAGCTTTCTTT. This translates into CASTSPGANTEAFF.

The V gene is TRBV7-6, the J gene TRBJ2-1, with D unclear. The DNA end is a closer match to TRBJ2-7, so the J assignment may be wrong. Germline CDR1 SGHVS, CDR2 FNYEAQ. The CDR3 is 15 residues long. CDR3 in DNA: TGTGCCAGCAGCCCCGGCGCACCCGCCTACAATGAGCAGTACTTC. This gives the protein CASSPGAPAYNEQYF.

Concerning this clonotype: Just one base apart from a much larger clone, this may be a read error. The V and J genes are TRBV27 and TRBJ2-1; D is unresolved. The J call may be in error: the DNA end matches TRBJ2-7 better. The germline V gene encodes CDR1 MNHEY and CDR2 SMNVEV (reference sequence). The CDR3 length is 12 residues. In DNA form, the CDR3 reads TGTGCCAGCAGTTCGACCCGGAATGAGCAGTACTTC. Amino acid sequence: CASSSTRNEQYF.

This clonotype was seen a handful of times. The chain uses TRBV4-1 and TRBJ1-6, with 8 positions matching TRBD1. Germline V gene data show CDR1 as MGHRA and CDR2 as YSYEKL. There are 15 residues in the CDR3. Trimming took 3 bases from V and 14 from J; bases not matched to a gene: 12. The CDR3 coding sequence is TGCGCCAGCAGCCATATAGGGACAGGCGGTCAGGCCCTCCACTTT. This gives the protein CASSHIGTGGQALHF.

For the CDR3, the DNA is TGTGCCAGCAGTTACTTCGGGAGTAGCCCCCAAGAGACCCAGTACTTC. This encodes CASSYFGSSPQETQYF. The chain uses TRBV6-5 and TRBJ2-5, with D possibly being TRBD2 (6 bases). V was clipped by 1 base and J by 1 base, with 13 bases between them. The length of the CDR3 is 16 residues. CDR1 is MNHEY and CDR2 is SVGAGI in the germline V gene.

Turning to this clonotype: Since a much larger clone is just one base distant, this may be a read error. The gene calls are TRBV20-1 and TRBJ2-7; TRBD1 agrees at 12 bases. Germline-derived CDR1 and CDR2 are DFQATT and SNEGSKA (reference sequence). This CDR3 is 14 amino acids long. J was trimmed by 7 bases and V by 6 bases; bases with no gene match: 10. The CDR3 nucleotides are TGCAGTGCCCCCGGGGACAGGGGGCACTATGAGCAGTACTTC. Protein: CSAPGDRGHYEQYF.

This clonotype was seen ten or more times. J is TRBJ1-5 and V is TRBV7-6, with TRBD1 matching over 9 bases. The trim removed 2 bases at V and 5 bases at J, leaving 16 bases unmatched. The CDR3 loop spans 19 amino acids. CDR1 is SGHVS, CDR2 FNYEAQ, per germline. The CDR3 DNA sequence: TGTGCCAGCAGCTTATTCCCTCCTCGAAGGACAGGGGAATATCAGCCCCAGCATTTT. Protein sequence: CASSLFPPRRTGEYQPQHF.

The V gene is TRBV4-2, the J gene TRBJ2-2; 8 nucleotides align to TRBD2. Trimming took 8 bases from V and 0 from J; bases not matched to a gene: 17. The length of the CDR3 is 19 residues. Germline CDR1 and CDR2: LGHNA and YNFKEQ. CDR3: CASALGGAGRPPNTGELFF. The CDR3 bases are TGTGCCAGCGCGCTCGGGGGGGCGGGACGACCTCCGAACACCGGGGAGCTGTTTTTT.

Turning to this clonotype: This may come from a read error, since a much larger clone is one base off. The rearrangement joins TRBV4-2 to TRBJ2-5, with unresolved D. The germline V gene encodes CDR1 LGHNA and CDR2 YNFKEQ. CDR3 length: 13 amino acids. CDR3 residues: CAGSLTGSETQYF. CDR3 coding DNA: TGTGCCGGCAGCCTGACGGGCTCGGAGACCCAGTACTTC.

This clonotype occurred many times. The chain uses TRBV20-1 and TRBJ2-5; D is ambiguous. Germline assignment: CDR1 DFQATT and CDR2 SNEGSKA (reference sequence). The CDR3 has 14 residues. V was trimmed by 3 bases and J by 1 base, leaving 12 bases between them. CDR3 residues: CSARGSSSQETQYF. CDR3 bases: TGCAGTGCTAGGGGTAGCTCCAGCCAAGAGACCCAGTACTTC.

This clonotype was counted at least ten times. The rearrangement joins TRBV20-1 to TRBJ1-5; D may be TRBD1 (5 bases). Germline V gene sequence: CDR1 DFQATT, CDR2 SNEGSKA (reference sequence). This CDR3 comprises 14 residues. V shed 3 bases and J shed 7 bases, with 16 bases lying between them. The CDR3 reads CSASDAGPGQPQHF. In DNA, the CDR3 is TGCAGTGCTAGCGACGCAGGGCCAGGGCAGCCCCAGCATTTT.

In this sample, this clonotype turned up many times. The chain employs TRBV4-1 and TRBJ2-2, with TRBD1 identical over 7 bases. The CDR3 runs 15 residues. V was clipped by 1 base and J by 5 bases; unmatched bases: 4. CDR1 and CDR2 from the germline V gene are MGHRA and YSYEKL. This CDR3 reads CASSQGTGRTGELFF. CDR3 DNA: TGCGCCAGCAGCCAAGGGACAGGTCGGACCGGGGAGCTGTTTTTT.

Many counts were recorded for this clonotype. The chain employs TRBV12-5 and TRBJ1-5; TRBD1 might be the D (5 bases). CDR3 length: 15 residues. CDR1 and CDR2 (germline): LGHNT, FRNRAP. Trimming removed 9 bases from V and 2 bases from J, with 17 bases in between. The CDR3 spells CARSGGGEGNQPQHF. The CDR3 DNA is TGTGCTAGGTCTGGTGGGGGAGAGGGCAATCAGCCCCAGCATTTT.